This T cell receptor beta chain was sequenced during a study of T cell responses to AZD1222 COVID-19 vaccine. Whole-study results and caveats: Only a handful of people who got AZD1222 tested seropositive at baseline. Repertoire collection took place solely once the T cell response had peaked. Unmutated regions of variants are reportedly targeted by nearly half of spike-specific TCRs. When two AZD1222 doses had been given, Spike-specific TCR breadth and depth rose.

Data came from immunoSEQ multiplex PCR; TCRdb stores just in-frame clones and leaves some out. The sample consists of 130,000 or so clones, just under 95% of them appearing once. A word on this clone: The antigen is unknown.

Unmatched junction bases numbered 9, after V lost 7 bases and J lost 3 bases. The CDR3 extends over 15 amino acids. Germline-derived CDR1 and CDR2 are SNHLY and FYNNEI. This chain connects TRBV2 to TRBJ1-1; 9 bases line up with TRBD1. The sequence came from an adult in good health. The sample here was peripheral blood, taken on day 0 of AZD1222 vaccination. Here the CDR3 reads CASTRDRVRDTEAFF. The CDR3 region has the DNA TGTGCCAGCACCCGGGACAGGGTTCGTGACACTGAAGCTTTCTTT. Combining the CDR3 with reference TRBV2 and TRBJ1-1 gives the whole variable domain EPEVTQTPSHQVTQMGQEVILRCVPISNHLYFYWYRQILGQKVEFLVSFYNNEISEKSEIFDDQFSVERPDGSNFTLKIRSTKLEDSAMYFCASTRDRVRDTEAFFGQGTRLTVV.